Here is one TCR beta chain with its context. Its matching antigen is unknown. The method was immunoSEQ multiplex PCR; TCRdb's version includes in-frame clones alone and lacks a portion of them. The profile shows hundreds of thousands of clones, roughly 84% of them singletons. The CDR3 totals 15 residues. Trimming stripped 0 bases from V and 3 bases from J, with 11 bases between. Per the germline V gene, CDR1 is SEHNR and CDR2 is FQNEAQ (reference sequence). This record belongs to a study of Ad26.COV2.S vaccination and SARS-CoV-2 variants. About the study: Dosing was one shot or two shots 56 days apart. Overall study findings and caveats: Total responses of T cells may have been underestimated by the analyses of TCR breadth and depth. Reported findings describe substantial breadth in spike-specific CD8+ and CD4+ T cell responses following vaccination.

Noted treatment: about 20 received Ad26.COV2.S at low or high dose, single or two shots; roughly five received placebo; per-sample allocation not given. Specimens were obtained on day 63 following the first vaccine or placebo injection. This adult donor, from Boston, was 18-55 years old. The clonotype comes from a person between 18 and 65 years old who received the Ad26.COV2.S COVID-19 vaccine or a placebo. This specimen consisted of peripheral blood, obtained in a trial of Ad26.COV2.S vaccine versus placebo. The V gene is TRBV7-9, the J gene TRBJ1-2; tentative D call: TRBD1 (6 bases). The CDR3, as DNA: TGTGCCAGCAGCTTAGCCTACAGGGACCACTATGGCTACACCTTC. Translated: CASSLAYRDHYGYTF.